Each of the 10 T cell receptor beta chains below was sequenced from the same sample in a study of T cells in Graves' hyperthyroidism and ophthalmopathy (dated by TCRdb to between 2018 and 2021). Libraries came from multiplex PCR. Sequenced on an Illumina HiSeq 2000. The TCR beta CDR3 regions were amplified from the RNA transcripts. For the first round of RT-PCR on the TCR CDR3, the HTBI primer set was used together with the Qiagen OneStep RT-PCR kit. Starting from the raw public reads, TCRdb applied fastp trimming at Q25, assembled clones with MiXCR and retained in-frame beta chains. Rows with a matching CDR3 protein are joined into one entry that keeps the most common DNA and genes. The sample table records some 370,000 distinct CDR3 sequences; approximately 18% of these occur just once. Roughly a third of the sample lies in the top ten. Sequenced input: blood. The receptor set was obtained from a woman aged 25 to 39 with Graves' hyperthyroidism that later progressed to Graves' ophthalmopathy.

This clonotype has ten or more counts. The J gene is TRBJ2-7, the V gene TRBV19; 9 positions match TRBD2. Unmatched junction bases numbered 8, after V lost 0 bases and J lost 5 bases. CDR1 LNHDA and CDR2 SQIVND come from the germline V gene (reference sequence). The CDR3 sequence is 16 residues long. This CDR3 reads CASSIEAGGVVHEQYF. The CDR3 DNA reads TGTGCCAGTAGTATAGAAGCGGGAGGAGTCGTCCACGAGCAGTACTTC.

This clonotype was found many times. The chain links TRBV9 to TRBJ2-1; D is possibly TRBD2 (6 bases). V was pared by 3 bases and J by 3 bases, with 13 bases between. There are 15 residues in the CDR3. In germline, CDR1 is SGDLS, CDR2 YYNGEE. CDR3 bases: TGTGCCAGCAGCGCCGTACCGGGACTCTACAATGAGCAGTTCTTC. This encodes CASSAVPGLYNEQFF.

This clonotype was counted many times. This sequence joins TRBV5-1 and TRBJ2-3; TRBD2 is a possible D gene (5 bases). The germline V gene encodes CDR1 SGHRS and CDR2 YFSETQ. Trimming pared 7 bases from V and 0 bases from J, leaving 21 bases between. The CDR3 runs to 17 residues. In DNA form, the CDR3 reads TGCGCCAGCTCCGCGCAGCTGACGACTATAAGCACAGATACGCAGTATTTT. This sequence encodes CASSAQLTTISTDTQYF.

The V call is TRBV6-9, the J call TRBJ2-3; 11 nucleotides line up with TRBD2. The CDR3 runs to 15 residues. Germline CDR1 and CDR2: MNHGY and SVAAGI. J lost 3 bases, V lost 8 bases, and 7 bases had no gene match. The CDR3 nucleotides read TGTGCCAGCCTTAGCGGGGGGGCCACTACAGATACGCAGTATTTT. Protein: CASLSGGATTDTQYF.

This clonotype was seen many times. The V and J genes are TRBV7-9 and TRBJ2-1; TRBD1 matches at 10 bases. Trimming took 0 bases from V and 4 from J; bases not matched to a gene: 6. This CDR3 spans 17 amino acids. Germline CDR1 and CDR2: SEHNR and FQNEAQ (reference sequence). The CDR3 nucleotides are TGTGCCAGCAGCTTAGCGTTCGGGACAGGGGCTTACAATGAGCAGTTCTTC. Residues: CASSLAFGTGAYNEQFF.

This clonotype was seen many times. The chain has TRBV2 and TRBJ2-7; possibly TRBD1 for D (6 bases). Germline V lookup: CDR1 SNHLY, CDR2 FYNNEI. The CDR3 sequence is 15 residues long. With 8 bases removed from V and 1 base from J, the gap between germline ends came to 18 bases. CDR3 bases: TGTGCCAGCTATTCGGCCGGGACACCTTCCTACGAGCAGTACTTC. This encodes CASYSAGTPSYEQYF. Full variable domain (rest looked up from reference TRBV2 and TRBJ2-7): EPEVTQTPSHQVTQMGQEVILRCVPISNHLYFYWYRQILGQKVEFLVSFYNNEISEKSEIFDDQFSVERPDGSNFTLKIRSTKLEDSAMYFCASYSAGTPSYEQYFGPGTRLTVT.

This clonotype was seen many times. The chain carries TRBV12-3 or TRBV12-4 and TRBJ1-5; maybe TRBD1 (6 bases). The V end was cut by 6 bases, the J end by 2 bases, with 11 bases between. The CDR3 has 14 amino acids. CDR3 region: CASRDSTGNQPQHF. The CDR3 region has the DNA TGTGCCAGCAGGGACAGTACAGGCAATCAGCCCCAGCATTTT.

V and J are TRBV30 and TRBJ2-2; 10 bases line up with TRBD1. The germline gives CDR1 GTSNPN, CDR2 SVGIG (reference sequence). After removal of 3 bases from V and 5 bases from J, the junction contained 6 bases not matched to a gene. The CDR3 contains 15 residues. The CDR3 bases are TGTGCCTGGAGCCTAAGGGACAGGGGAACCGGGGAGCTGTTTTTT. Protein: CAWSLRDRGTGELFF.

This clonotype was seen a handful of times. The gene calls are TRBV11-2 and TRBJ1-3, with D tentatively TRBD1 (6 bases). Germline V gene data show CDR1 as SGHAT and CDR2 as FQNNGV. The germline V and J ends were trimmed by 3 bases and 4 bases, with 16 bases remaining between them. CDR3 length: 16 residues. The chain's CDR3 is CASSFGQRAFGNTIYF. The CDR3 nucleotides read TGTGCCAGCAGCTTTGGACAGAGGGCTTTCGGAAACACCATATATTTT.

This clonotype was picked up many times. This chain links TRBV10-3 with TRBJ2-1; D gene unclear. From germline, CDR1 is ENHRY and CDR2 SYGVKD. The CDR3 covers 12 residues. Trimming took off 7 bases at V and 4 bases at J, with 8 bases between the two ends. CDR3 amino acids: CAIMDGYNEQFF. The CDR3 DNA reads TGTGCCATCATGGACGGGTACAATGAGCAGTTCTTC.